This T cell receptor beta chain was found in a study of OX40 agonist ivuxolimab in advanced cancers. About the study: Dose-escalation cases comprised hepatocellular carcinoma, melanoma, renal cell or head and neck cancer. Three patients responded partially, comprising one with hepatocellular carcinoma and two with cutaneous melanoma. Broader study findings: At doses 0.1 to 3.0 mg/kg, CD4+ and CD8+ clones expanded. Nonresponders, in some cases, also had low normalized T-cell clonal expansion.

V lost 8 bases to trimming and J lost 2 bases, with 12 bases between them. The CDR3 runs 13 residues. The germline CDR1 and CDR2 sequences are MNHEY and SMNVEV (reference sequence). A remark on this clone: The antigen remains undetermined.

Generated by immunoSEQ multiplex PCR, the TCRdb table keeps only in-frame clones and is missing some. The sample consists of some 83,000 clones, about 90% of them appearing once. The rearrangement links TRBV27 to TRBJ1-2; unclear D gene. This specimen consisted of CD4+ or CD8+ T cells sorted from blood, obtained in a trial of the OX40 agonist ivuxolimab. The sequence was obtained from an adult with an advanced solid tumor such as melanoma, head and neck, liver or kidney cancer. For the CDR3, the DNA is TGTGCCAGCTCCCAGCTATCAAACTATGGCTACACCTTC. Encoded protein: CASSQLSNYGYTF.